The clone carrying this TCR beta chain was picked up a small number of times. Antigen: not known. From germline, CDR1 is SGHVS and CDR2 FQNEAQ. The CDR3 runs 13 residues. V was clipped by 0 bases and J by 2 bases, with 5 bases between them. This entry belongs to a study of cytomegalovirus exposure and HLA in healthy donors. 13 Jbeta primers and 60 Vbeta primers were used for the PCR. The protocol was immunoSEQ multiplex PCR, while the TCRdb copy is restricted to in-frame clones and leaves out a portion. The data hold fewer than 150,000 clones, with about 73% observed a single time. Study-level results: Highly shared sequence variants in one cluster were likely a sequencing artifact. In a later analysis, at a false discovery rate of 0.05, 16,951 TCR beta sequences matched HLA alleles.

This sequence was found in a woman aged 35 to 49 in good health and CMV-seropositive. The gene calls are TRBV7-8 and TRBJ2-7; weak D call: TRBD1 (5 bases). Sequences were obtained from PBMCs. The CDR3 loop is CASSLARAYEQYF. The CDR3 coding sequence is TGTGCCAGCAGCTTAGCCAGGGCCTACGAGCAGTACTTC.